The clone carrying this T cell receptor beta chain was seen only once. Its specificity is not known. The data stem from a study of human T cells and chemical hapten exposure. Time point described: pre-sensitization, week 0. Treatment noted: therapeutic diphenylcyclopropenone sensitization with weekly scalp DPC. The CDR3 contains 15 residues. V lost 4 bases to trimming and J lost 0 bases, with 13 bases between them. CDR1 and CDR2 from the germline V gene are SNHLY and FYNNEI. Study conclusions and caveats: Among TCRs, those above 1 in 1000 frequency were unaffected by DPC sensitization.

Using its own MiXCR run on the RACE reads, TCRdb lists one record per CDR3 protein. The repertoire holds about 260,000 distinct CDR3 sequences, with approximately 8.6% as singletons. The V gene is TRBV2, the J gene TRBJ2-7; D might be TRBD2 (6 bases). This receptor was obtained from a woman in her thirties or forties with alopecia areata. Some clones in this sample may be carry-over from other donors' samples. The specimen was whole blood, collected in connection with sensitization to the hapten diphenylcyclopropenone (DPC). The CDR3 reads CASSARTGGSYEQYF. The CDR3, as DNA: TGTGCCAGCAGTGCCAGGACCGGGGGCTCCTACGAGCAGTACTTC.